This record concerns one TCR beta chain sequence. Its recognized antigen is unknown. No base qualities exist here, and no much larger clone lies one base off it. The CDR3 holds 16 amino acids from the cysteine to the phenylalanine. Only CDR3 DNA is held: 48 bases, read in frame from base 1. The germline V gene (reference sequence) yields LNHDA for CDR1 and SQIVND for CDR2. V loses 7 bases of germline sequence and J loses 0 bases, and the interval between the two ends is 16 bases. The entry originates in a study of CD8 T cells in Susac syndrome (dated by TCRdb to the late 2010s). With regard to the full study: Among the sequenced Susac syndrome patients, over five had clinically active disease and eight were in clinical remission. The study used repertoire sequencing to test whether antigen drove CD8+ T cell activation and differentiation in Susac syndrome. At the time of blood withdrawal, Susac syndrome patients were either therapy-naive, taking corticosteroids (with some also receiving IVIg), or on IVIg alone. General conclusions and limits of the study: In the CD4+ T cell repertoire of Susac syndrome patients, clonal expansion was not detected. The number of individuals in the TCR sequencing and HLA analysis was recognized as being relatively small.

RNA was extracted with the RNeasy kit and roughly 0.45 to 1 ug was reverse transcribed using random hexamers. The immunoSEQ multiplex PCR assay, covering 54 Vbeta and 13 Jbeta segments, was used to amplify TCR beta CDR3 regions. Bias from PCR amplification was corrected by using a synthetic template baseline for primer optimization and for computational correction. Per the original workflow: Reads were annotated to V, D and J genes according to IMGT and were analyzed with immunoSEQ Analyzer, with only productive sequences retained. Clonality was calculated as one minus the Shannon entropy normalized by log2 of the number of productive unique sequences. For each patient and control, public and private clones were evaluated within the 100 most prevalent clones. Clones were defined as Susac-specific when absent from the healthy and MS cohorts, from about 1,100 published viral clones and from other ImmuneACCESS disease sequences. TCRdb reran the public reads through fastp at Q25 and MiXCR, keeping productive beta chains. Each CDR3 protein gets just one entry, which takes the most common genes and DNA from the rows behind it. The V and J calls and clone size come from TCRdb's table, not from the authors' own analysis. Present in this sample are approximately 190,000 distinct CDR3 sequences, 75% to 95% of which were seen just once. Clones ranked in the top ten supply 0.087% of the sample.

Peripheral blood CD8+ and CD4+ T cells from healthy donors, Susac syndrome patients and multiple sclerosis patients were profiled by high-throughput TCR beta sequencing. The Susac syndrome patients fulfilled recently defined diagnostic criteria for either definite or probable disease. Bulk CD8+ and CD4+ T cells were purified by magnetic negative isolation, whereas CD8+ TEMRA cells were enriched by FACS. Blood was drawn into EDTA tubes, processed within 24 hours, and PBMCs were isolated by density gradient centrifugation. PBMCs intended for TCR sequencing were cryopreserved in liquid nitrogen and thawed later in a water bath at 37 degrees C. Purity of sorted or isolated CD4+, CD8+ and CD8+ TEMRA cells was at least 90%.

The clonotype originates from a human donor with Susac syndrome. In this chain, TRBV19 is recombined with TRBJ1-5, with no confidently assigned D gene. Input material: CD4+ T cells from PBMCs. The DNA sequence follows: TGTGCCAGTACCACTACCCACAGTCCTAGCAATCAGCCCCAGCATTTT. The resulting protein is CASTTTHSPSNQPQHF.